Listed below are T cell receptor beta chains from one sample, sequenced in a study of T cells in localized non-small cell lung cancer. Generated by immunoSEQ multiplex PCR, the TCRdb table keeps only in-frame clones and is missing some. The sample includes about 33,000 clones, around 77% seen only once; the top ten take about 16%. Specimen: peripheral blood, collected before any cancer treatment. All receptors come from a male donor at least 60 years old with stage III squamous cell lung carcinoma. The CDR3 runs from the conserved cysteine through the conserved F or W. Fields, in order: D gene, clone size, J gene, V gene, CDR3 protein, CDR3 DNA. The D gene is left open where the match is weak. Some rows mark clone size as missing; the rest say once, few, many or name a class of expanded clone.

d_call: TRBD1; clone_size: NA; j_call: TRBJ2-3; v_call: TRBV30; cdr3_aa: CAWSGQGGADTQYF; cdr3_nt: TGTGCCTGGAGTGGACAGGGTGGGGCAGATACGCAGTATTTT
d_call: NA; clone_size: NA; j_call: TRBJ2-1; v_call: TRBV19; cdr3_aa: CASSIRTGATYNEQFF; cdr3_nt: TGTGCCAGTAGTATTCGGACGGGAGCCACCTACAATGAGCAGTTCTTC
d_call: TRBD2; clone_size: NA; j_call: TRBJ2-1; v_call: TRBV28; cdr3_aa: CASSFGGGYNEQFF; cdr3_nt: TGTGCCAGCAGTTTTGGGGGGGGTTACAATGAGCAGTTCTTC
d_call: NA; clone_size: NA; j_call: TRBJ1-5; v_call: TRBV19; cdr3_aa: CASSEQYNQPQHF; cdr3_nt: TGTGCCAGTAGTGAGCAATACAATCAGCCCCAGCATTTT
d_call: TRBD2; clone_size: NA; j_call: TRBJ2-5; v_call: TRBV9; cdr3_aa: CASSVAAGGTRETQYF; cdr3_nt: TGTGCCAGCAGCGTAGCAGCGGGGGGTACTAGAGAGACCCAGTACTTC
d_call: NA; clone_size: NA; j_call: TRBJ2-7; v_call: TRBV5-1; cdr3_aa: CASSLAGVREQYF; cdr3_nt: TGCGCCAGCAGCTTGGCCGGTGTACGAGAGCAGTACTTC
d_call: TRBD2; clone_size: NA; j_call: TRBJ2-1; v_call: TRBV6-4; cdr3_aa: CAHNRGPRGLAGYNEQFF; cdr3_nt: TGTGCCCATAACCGAGGCCCTAGAGGACTAGCGGGATACAATGAGCAGTTCTTC
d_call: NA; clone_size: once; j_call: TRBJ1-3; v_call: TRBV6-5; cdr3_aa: CASTATGGNTIYF; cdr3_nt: TGTGCCAGCACCGCGACAGGAGGAAACACCATATATTTT
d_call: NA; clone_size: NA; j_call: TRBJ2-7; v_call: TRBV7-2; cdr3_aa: CASSLEGESEQYF; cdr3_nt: TGTGCCAGCAGCTTAGAGGGGGAGAGCGAGCAGTACTTC
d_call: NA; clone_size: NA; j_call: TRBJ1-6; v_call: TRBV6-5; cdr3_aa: CASRSGRNNSPLHF; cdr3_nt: TGTGCCAGCAGGAGCGGACGAAATAATTCACCCCTCCACTTT
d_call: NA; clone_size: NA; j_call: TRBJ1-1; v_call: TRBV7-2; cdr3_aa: CASSLDLMGTEAFF; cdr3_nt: TGTGCCAGCAGCTTAGACCTAATGGGCACTGAAGCTTTCTTT
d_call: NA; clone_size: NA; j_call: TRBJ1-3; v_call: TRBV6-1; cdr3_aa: CASLYVAGNTIYF; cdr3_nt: TGTGCCAGCCTATATGTCGCTGGAAACACCATATATTTT
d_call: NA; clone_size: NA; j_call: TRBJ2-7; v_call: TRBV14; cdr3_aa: CASSRSSSEQYF; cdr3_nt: TGTGCCAGCAGCCGATCCAGTTCTGAGCAGTACTTC
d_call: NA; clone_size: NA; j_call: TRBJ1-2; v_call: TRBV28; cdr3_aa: CASSLTVPLVGVAF; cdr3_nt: TGTGCCAGCAGTTTGACAGTTCCCCTGGTTGGTGTCGCCTTC
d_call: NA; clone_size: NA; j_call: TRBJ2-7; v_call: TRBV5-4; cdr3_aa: CASSLVAVGPYEQYF; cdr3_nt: TGTGCCAGCAGCTTGGTGGCAGTGGGACCTTACGAGCAGTACTTC
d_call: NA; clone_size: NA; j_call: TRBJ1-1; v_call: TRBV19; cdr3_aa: CATRIGGVTEAFF; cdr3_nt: TGTGCCACTCGAATTGGAGGGGTCACTGAAGCTTTCTTT
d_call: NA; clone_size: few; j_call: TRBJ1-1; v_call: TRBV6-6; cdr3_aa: CASSPRTGNTEAFF; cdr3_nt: TGTGCCAGCAGTCCTCGGACGGGGAACACTGAAGCTTTCTTT
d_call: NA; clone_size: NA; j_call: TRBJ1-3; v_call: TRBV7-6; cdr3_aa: CASSSWADTNTIYF; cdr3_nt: TGTGCCAGCAGCTCGTGGGCCGACACAAACACCATATATTTT
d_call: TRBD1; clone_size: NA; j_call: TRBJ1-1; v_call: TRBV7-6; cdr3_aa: CASSFRQGATNTEAFF; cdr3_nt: TGTGCCAGCAGCTTCCGACAGGGGGCTACGAACACTGAAGCTTTCTTT
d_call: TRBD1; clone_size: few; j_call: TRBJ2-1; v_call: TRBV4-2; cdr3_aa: CASSQGAGQVYNEQFF; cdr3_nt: TGTGCCAGCAGCCAAGGGGCGGGACAGGTCTACAATGAGCAGTTCTTC
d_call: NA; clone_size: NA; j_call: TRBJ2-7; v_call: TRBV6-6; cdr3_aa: CASRPPGIYEQYF; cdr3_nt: TGTGCCAGCAGGCCCCCAGGGATCTACGAGCAGTACTTC
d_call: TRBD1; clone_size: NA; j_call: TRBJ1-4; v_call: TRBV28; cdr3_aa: CATGTGPRGLFF; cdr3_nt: TGTGCCACCGGGACAGGCCCGAGGGGACTGTTTTTT
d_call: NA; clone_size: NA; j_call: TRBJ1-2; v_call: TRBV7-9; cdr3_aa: CASSQAGTPPLYGYTF; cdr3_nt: TGTGCCAGCAGCCAGGCCGGGACTCCACCTCTCTATGGCTACACCTTC
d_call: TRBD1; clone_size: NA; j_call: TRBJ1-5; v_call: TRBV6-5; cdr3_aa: CASTRTGGFQPQHF; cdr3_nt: TGTGCCAGCACCCGGACAGGGGGTTTTCAGCCCCAGCATTTT
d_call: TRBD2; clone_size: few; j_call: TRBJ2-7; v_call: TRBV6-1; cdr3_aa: CASSGEVRREGLSYEQYF; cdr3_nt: TGTGCCAGCAGTGGGGAGGTTCGGCGGGAGGGCCTATCCTACGAGCAGTACTTC
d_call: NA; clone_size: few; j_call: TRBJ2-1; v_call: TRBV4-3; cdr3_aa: CASSLSGQRSSYNEQFF; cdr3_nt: TGCGCCAGCAGCCTATCAGGGCAGAGGAGCTCCTACAATGAGCAGTTCTTC
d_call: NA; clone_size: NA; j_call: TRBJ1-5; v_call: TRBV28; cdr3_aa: CASRRPETAYSNQPQHF; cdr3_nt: TGTGCCAGCAGACGCCCAGAGACAGCTTATAGCAATCAGCCCCAGCATTTT
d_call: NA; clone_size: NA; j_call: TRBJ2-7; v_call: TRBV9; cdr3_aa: CASSVEGRQSSYEQYF; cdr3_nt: TGTGCCAGCAGCGTAGAGGGGCGGCAGAGCTCCTACGAGCAGTACTTC
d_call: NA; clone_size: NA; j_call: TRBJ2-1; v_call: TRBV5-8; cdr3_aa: CASSRPPRVNEQFF; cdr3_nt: TGTGCCAGCAGCAGACCCCCTAGGGTCAATGAGCAGTTCTTC
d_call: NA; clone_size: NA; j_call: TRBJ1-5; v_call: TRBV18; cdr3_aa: CASSPSQGSNQPQHF; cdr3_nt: TGTGCCAGCTCACCCTCACAGGGAAGCAATCAGCCCCAGCATTTT
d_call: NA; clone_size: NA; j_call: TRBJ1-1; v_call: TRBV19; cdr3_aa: CASSVFSSDTEAFF; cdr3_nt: TGTGCCAGTAGTGTGTTTTCTTCGGACACTGAAGCTTTCTTT
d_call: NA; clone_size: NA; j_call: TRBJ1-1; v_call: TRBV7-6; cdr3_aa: CASEGITAFF; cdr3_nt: TGTGCCAGCGAGGGCATTACGGCTTTCTTT
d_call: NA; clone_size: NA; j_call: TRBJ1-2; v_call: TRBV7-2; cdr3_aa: CASSFDSNYGYTF; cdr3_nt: TGTGCCAGCAGCTTCGACAGCAACTATGGCTACACCTTC
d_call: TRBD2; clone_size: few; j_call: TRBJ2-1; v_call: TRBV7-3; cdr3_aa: CASSLGGITYNEQFF; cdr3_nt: TGTGCCAGCAGCTTGGGGGGGATTACTTACAATGAGCAGTTCTTC
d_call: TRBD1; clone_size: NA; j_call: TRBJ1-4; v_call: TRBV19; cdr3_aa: CASSIFGTGGKKLFF; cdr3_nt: TGTGCCAGTAGTATCTTCGGGACAGGGGGCAAAAAACTGTTTTTT
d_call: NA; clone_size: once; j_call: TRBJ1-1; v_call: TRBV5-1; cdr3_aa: CASSLSASRRHTEAFF; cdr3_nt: TGCGCCAGCAGCTTAAGCGCGTCTAGGAGGCACACTGAAGCTTTCTTT
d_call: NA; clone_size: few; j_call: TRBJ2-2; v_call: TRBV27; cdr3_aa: CASSLLAGPAGELFF; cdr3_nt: TGTGCCAGCAGTTTATTGGCAGGTCCGGCCGGGGAGCTGTTTTTT
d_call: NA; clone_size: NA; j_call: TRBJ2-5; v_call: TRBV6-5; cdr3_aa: CASSYGGKETQYF; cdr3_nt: TGTGCCAGCAGTTACGGCGGCAAAGAGACCCAGTACTTC
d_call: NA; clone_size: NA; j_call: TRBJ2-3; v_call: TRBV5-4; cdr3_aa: CASSPDSIADTQYF; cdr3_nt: TGTGCCAGCAGCCCAGACTCCATCGCAGATACGCAGTATTTT
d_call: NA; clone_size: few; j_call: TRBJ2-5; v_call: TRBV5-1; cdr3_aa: CASSPRDPNGETQYF; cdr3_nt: TGCGCCAGCAGCCCCCGGGACCCAAATGGGGAGACCCAGTACTTC
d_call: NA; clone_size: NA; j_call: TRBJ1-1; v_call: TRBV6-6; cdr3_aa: CASSGTDSTEAFF; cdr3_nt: TGTGCCAGCAGTGGAACGGACAGTACTGAAGCTTTCTTT